Many counts were recorded for the clone carrying this T cell receptor beta chain. The sample is drawn from a study of T cells in Graves' hyperthyroidism and ophthalmopathy. Over 18 months, lack of ophthalmopathy progression marked Graves' hyperthyroidism as stable. The CDR3 sequence is 11 residues long. Germline CDR1 and CDR2: MNHNY and SVGAGI (reference sequence). V was trimmed by 5 bases and J by 8 bases, leaving 9 bases between them. Amplification of TCR beta CDR3 regions was performed using RNA transcripts as template. First-round RT-PCR of the TCR CDR3 relied on the HTBI primer set. TCRdb redid the calling of the multiplex PCR reads with MiXCR, one entry per CDR3 protein. The data show fewer than 750,000 distinct CDR3 sequences, roughly 46% seen once.

The clonotype was recovered from a young woman with Graves' hyperthyroidism. The sample consisted of peripheral blood or thyroid tissue (not recorded which). This chain links TRBV6-6 with TRBJ1-1; possibly TRBD1 for D (5 bases). CDR3 bases: TGTGCCAGCAGTCGGAACAGGGAAGCTTTCTTT. This sequence encodes CASSRNREAFF.